What follows are 20 T cell receptor beta chains derived from one specimen sequenced in a study of blood T cell repertoires in COVID-19. The method was immunoSEQ multiplex PCR; TCRdb's version includes in-frame clones alone and lacks a portion of them. The sample has a few hundred thousand clones; 70% to 90% are singletons. Sequencing was performed on peripheral blood. All receptors derive from a man between 60 and 75 years old with acute or convalescent COVID-19.

V gene TRBV29-1 combines with J gene TRBJ1-5; tentatively, D is TRBD1 (6 bases). This CDR3 has 12 residues. Germline CDR1 and CDR2: SQVTM and ANQGSEA. V was clipped by 4 bases and J by 3 bases, with 7 bases between them. The CDR3 sequence is CSVAGDNQPQHF. The CDR3 DNA sequence: TGCAGCGTTGCAGGGGACAATCAGCCCCAGCATTTT. Based on the CDR3 plus reference TRBV29-1 and TRBJ1-5, the full variable domain is SAVISQKPSRDICQRGTSLTIQCQVDSQVTMMFWYRQQPGQSLTLIATANQGSEATYESGFVIDKFPISRPNLTFSTLTVSNMSPEDSSIYLCSVAGDNQPQHFGDGTRLSIL.

V gene TRBV29-1 combines with J gene TRBJ2-7; TRBD1 matches 11 bases. CDR1 is SQVTM and CDR2 is ANQGSEA in the germline V gene. This CDR3 has 14 residues. V lost 4 bases to trimming and J lost 6 bases; unmatched junction nucleotides: 8. CDR3 region: CSVGSRTGGGEQYF. The DNA for the CDR3 is TGCAGCGTTGGTTCGAGGACAGGGGGCGGCGAGCAGTACTTC.

There are a few counts of this clone. The V call is TRBV2, the J call TRBJ1-1, with D uncertain. The V end was cut by 7 bases, the J end by 4 bases, with 19 bases between. Per germline, CDR1 SNHLY and CDR2 FYNNEI. This CDR3 spans 15 amino acids. The CDR3 reads CASTPPKRGGTEAFF. The CDR3 nucleotides are TGTGCCAGCACCCCCCCCAAACGCGGTGGCACTGAAGCTTTCTTT.

This clone was counted once. The chain recombines TRBV20-1 with TRBJ2-3, with 10 bases lining up with TRBD2. Germline V gives CDR1 DFQATT, CDR2 SNEGSKA (reference sequence). V lost 3 bases, J lost 0 bases, and 9 bases stayed unmatched. CDR3 size: 17 residues. The DNA for the CDR3 is TGCAGTGCTAGTTTTCGTAGCGGGGGGATCAGCACAGATACGCAGTATTTT. The encoded protein is CSASFRSGGISTDTQYF.

The sample holds one count of this clone. This chain joins TRBV11-2 and TRBJ2-1; 10 bases map to TRBD2. V shed 4 bases and J 7 bases; nucleotides not matched to a gene: 10. Germline CDR1 reads SGHAT; CDR2 reads FQNNGV. The CDR3 loop spans 16 amino acids. The CDR3: CASSSQLAGAGNEQFF. The DNA for the CDR3 is TGTGCCAGCAGCTCGCAGCTAGCGGGGGCGGGGAATGAGCAGTTCTTC.

J is TRBJ1-2 and V is TRBV5-1; a possible D gene is TRBD1 (6 bases). With 4 bases removed from V and 4 bases from J, the gap between germline ends came to 14 bases. Germline V gene data show CDR1 as SGHRS and CDR2 as YFSETQ. This CDR3 comprises 14 residues. In nucleotides, the CDR3 is TGCGCCAGCAGCGCCCAACAGGGCGGCTATGGCTACACCTTC. This gives the protein CASSAQQGGYGYTF.

This clone was seen a few times. The CDR3 DNA is TGTGCCAGCAGCCGACAGGGTTCCGAGCAGTACTTC. Translation gives CASSRQGSEQYF. The V gene is TRBV27, the J gene TRBJ2-7; 7 bases fit TRBD1. The CDR3 totals 12 residues. The V segment lost 6 bases and the J segment 6 bases; nucleotides outside the gene matches: 5. In germline, CDR1 is MNHEY, CDR2 SMNVEV (reference sequence).

The chain employs TRBV27 and TRBJ2-4, with no clear D. Germline CDR1 is MNHEY and CDR2 is SMNVEV (reference sequence). The length of the CDR3 is 13 residues. V was clipped by 5 bases and J by 4 bases, with 9 bases between them. The DNA of the CDR3 is TGTGCCAGCAGTCCGCTCGGTAAAAACATTCAGTACTTC. This encodes CASSPLGKNIQYF.

This clone occurred once. This chain connects TRBV19 to TRBJ2-1; 7 bases are shared with TRBD2. The CDR3 consists of 17 residues. Germline V gene sequence: CDR1 LNHDA, CDR2 SQIVND (reference sequence). V shed 4 bases and J 0 bases; nucleotides not matched to a gene: 9. This CDR3 is CASSKFSGASSYNEQFF. The CDR3 DNA follows: TGTGCCAGTAGTAAGTTCAGCGGGGCGAGCTCCTACAATGAGCAGTTCTTC.

The rearrangement links TRBV5-4 to TRBJ1-3, with 7 bases fitting TRBD1. The germline CDR1 and CDR2 sequences are SGHNT and YYREEE (reference sequence). V lost 4 bases and J lost 4; bases outside the gene matches: 8. The CDR3 loop spans 15 amino acids. The CDR3 coding sequence is TGTGCCAGCAGCCAAGAACCGGGACAGGGAAACACCATATATTTT. Translation: CASSQEPGQGNTIYF.

As to this clone: At one end, the junction sequence differs from germline, possibly due to a read error. Other DNA variants within this sample encode the same CDR3. V and J are TRBV29-1 and TRBJ1-4; D unclear. This CDR3 region has 15 residues. CDR1 is SQVTM and CDR2 is ANQGSEA in the germline V gene. In DNA form, the CDR3 reads TGCAGCGTTGAAGAAAGGAGTGCAACTAATGAAAAACTATTTTTT. Its translation is CSVEERSATNEKLFF.

V and J are TRBV27 and TRBJ2-5, with TRBD1 matching 7 bases. This CDR3 spans 16 amino acids. V lost 0 bases to trimming and J lost 4 bases; unmatched junction nucleotides: 8. Germline CDR1 is MNHEY and CDR2 is SMNVEV (reference sequence). The CDR3 sequence is CASSLSAGGSGETQYF. The CDR3 DNA follows: TGTGCCAGCAGTTTATCGGCAGGGGGAAGCGGAGAGACCCAGTACTTC.

This chain joins TRBV11-2 and TRBJ1-1; D is perhaps TRBD1 (6 bases). Per germline, CDR1 SGHAT and CDR2 FQNNGV. CDR3 size: 15 residues. V shed 3 bases and J shed 1 base, with 12 bases lying between them. The CDR3 sequence is CASSFGGAGNTEAFF. CDR3 coding DNA: TGTGCCAGCAGCTTTGGGGGCGCGGGGAACACTGAAGCTTTCTTT.

The chain links TRBV5-8 to TRBJ2-5, with TRBD2 matching over 8 bases. The length of the CDR3 is 16 residues. V shed 4 bases, J shed 4 bases, and the junction held 12 bases outside the gene matches. Germline CDR1 reads SGHTS; CDR2 reads YDEGEE. The CDR3 DNA reads TGTGCCAGCAGCCTGGGAGGGGGACTAGTGGGAGAGACCCAGTACTTC. Translation gives CASSLGGGLVGETQYF.

The table lists this clone with a few counts. The chain employs TRBV29-1 and TRBJ2-3, with 11 nucleotides matching TRBD1. The V and J ends lost 6 bases and 2 bases, in that order; junction bases with no gene match: 4. Germline CDR1 SQVTM, CDR2 ANQGSEA. This CDR3 has 14 residues. The CDR3 sequence is CSVSGQGVTDTQYF. Here the CDR3 DNA reads TGCAGCGTCTCGGGACAGGGGGTCACAGATACGCAGTATTTT.

The rearrangement links TRBV6-5 to TRBJ2-3, with D perhaps matching TRBD2 (5 bases). This CDR3 has 14 amino acids. V was cut by 5 bases and J by 2 bases, with 11 bases left in between. Germline CDR1 is MNHEY and CDR2 is SVGAGI. The chain's CDR3 is CASSQRGVTDTQYF. The CDR3 region has the DNA TGTGCCAGCAGTCAACGGGGTGTCACAGATACGCAGTATTTT.

V usage is TRBV25-1 and J usage is TRBJ1-1; 7 bases are shared with TRBD1. The CDR3 sequence is 13 residues long. Germline trimming cut 8 bases from V and 7 bases from J; bases unmatched to any gene: 10. Germline CDR1 is MGHDK and CDR2 is SYGVNS. CDR3 sequence reads: CASRLNGDSEAFF. CDR3 nucleotides: TGTGCCAGCCGACTAAACGGGGACAGTGAAGCTTTCTTT. Full variable domain (outside the CDR3, taken from reference TRBV25-1 and TRBJ1-1): EADIYQTPRYLVIGTGKKITLECSQTMGHDKMYWYQQDPGMELHLIHYSYGVNSTEKGDLSSESTVSRIRTEHFPLTLESARPSHTSQYLCASRLNGDSEAFFGQGTRLTVV.

This chain uses TRBV9 with TRBJ2-5; TRBD2 matches at 11 bases. V shed 2 bases, J shed 2 bases, and the junction held 5 bases outside the gene matches. There are 16 residues in the CDR3. The germline gives CDR1 SGDLS, CDR2 YYNGEE. The chain's CDR3 is CASSVGTSGGQETQYF. In DNA, the CDR3 is TGTGCCAGCAGCGTTGGAACTAGCGGGGGACAAGAGACCCAGTACTTC.

The V gene is TRBV3-1 (or the pseudogene TRBV3-2), the J gene TRBJ1-1; 8 nucleotides agree with TRBD1. CDR3 length equals 14 residues. Looked up from germline, CDR1 is LGHDT and CDR2 is YNNKEL (reference sequence). V gave up 4 bases and J gave up 8 bases; unmatched junction bases: 9. The CDR3 DNA reads TGTGCCAGCAGCCCAAAAACAGGGGGGAGGGAAGCTTTCTTT. Its protein is CASSPKTGGREAFF.

This clone was detected only once. V usage is TRBV5-4 and J usage is TRBJ2-5; perhaps TRBD2 as D (6 bases). Trimming left V 10 bases short and J 3 bases short, with 16 bases between. In germline, CDR1 is SGHNT, CDR2 YYREEE (reference sequence). The CDR3 runs to 13 residues. CDR3 bases: TGTGCCGGGGCGGAGGGCCAGGAAGAGACCCAGTACTTC. Translating it yields CAGAEGQEETQYF.